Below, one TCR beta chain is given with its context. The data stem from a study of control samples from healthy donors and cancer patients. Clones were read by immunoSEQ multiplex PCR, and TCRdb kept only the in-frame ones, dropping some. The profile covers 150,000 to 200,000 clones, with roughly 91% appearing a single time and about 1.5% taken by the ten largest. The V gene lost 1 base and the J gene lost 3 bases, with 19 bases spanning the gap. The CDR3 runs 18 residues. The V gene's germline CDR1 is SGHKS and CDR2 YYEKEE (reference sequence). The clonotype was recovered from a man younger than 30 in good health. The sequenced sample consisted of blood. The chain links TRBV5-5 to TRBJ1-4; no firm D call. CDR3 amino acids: CASSLIGKGAAANEKLFF. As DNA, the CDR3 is TGTGCCAGCAGCTTGATAGGAAAGGGCGCTGCGGCTAATGAAAAACTGTTTTTT.